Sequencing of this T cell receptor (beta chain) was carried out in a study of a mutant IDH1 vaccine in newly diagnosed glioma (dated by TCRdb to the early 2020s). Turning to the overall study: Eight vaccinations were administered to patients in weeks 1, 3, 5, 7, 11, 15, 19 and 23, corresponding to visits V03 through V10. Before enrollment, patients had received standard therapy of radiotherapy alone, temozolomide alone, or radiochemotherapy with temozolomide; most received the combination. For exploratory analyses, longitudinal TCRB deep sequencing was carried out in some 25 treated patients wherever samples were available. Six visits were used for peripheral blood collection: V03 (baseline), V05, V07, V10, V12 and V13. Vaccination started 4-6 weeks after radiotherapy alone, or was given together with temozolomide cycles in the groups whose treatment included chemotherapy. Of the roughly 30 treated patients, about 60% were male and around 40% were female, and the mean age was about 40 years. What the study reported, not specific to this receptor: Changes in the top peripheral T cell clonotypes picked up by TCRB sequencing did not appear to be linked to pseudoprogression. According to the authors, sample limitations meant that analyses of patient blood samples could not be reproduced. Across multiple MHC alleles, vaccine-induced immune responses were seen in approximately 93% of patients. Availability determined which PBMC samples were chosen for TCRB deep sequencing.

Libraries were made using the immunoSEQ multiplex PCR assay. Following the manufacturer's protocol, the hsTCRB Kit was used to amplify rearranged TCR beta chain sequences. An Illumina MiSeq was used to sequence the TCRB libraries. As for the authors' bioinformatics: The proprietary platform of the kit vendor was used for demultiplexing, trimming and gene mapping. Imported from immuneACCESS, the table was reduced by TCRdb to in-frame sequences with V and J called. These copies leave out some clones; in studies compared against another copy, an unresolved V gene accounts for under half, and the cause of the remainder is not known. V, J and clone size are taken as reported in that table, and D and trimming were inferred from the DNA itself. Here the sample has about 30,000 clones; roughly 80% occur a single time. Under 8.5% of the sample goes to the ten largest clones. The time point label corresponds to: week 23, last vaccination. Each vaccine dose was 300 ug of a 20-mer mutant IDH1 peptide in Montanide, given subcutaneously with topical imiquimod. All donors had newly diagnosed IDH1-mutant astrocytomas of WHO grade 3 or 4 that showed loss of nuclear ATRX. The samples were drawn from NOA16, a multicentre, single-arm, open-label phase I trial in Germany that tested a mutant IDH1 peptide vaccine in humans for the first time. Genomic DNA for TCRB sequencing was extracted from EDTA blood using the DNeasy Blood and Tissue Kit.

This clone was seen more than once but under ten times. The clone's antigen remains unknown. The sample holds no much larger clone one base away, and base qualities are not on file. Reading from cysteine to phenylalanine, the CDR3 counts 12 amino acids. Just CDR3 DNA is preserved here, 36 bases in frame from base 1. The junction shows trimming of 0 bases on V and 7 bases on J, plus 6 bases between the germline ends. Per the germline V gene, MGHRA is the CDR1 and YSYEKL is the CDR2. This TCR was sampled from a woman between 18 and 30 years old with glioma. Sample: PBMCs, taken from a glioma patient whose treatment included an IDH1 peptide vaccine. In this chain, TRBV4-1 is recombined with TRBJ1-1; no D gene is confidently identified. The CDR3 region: CASSQDGDEAFF. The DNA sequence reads TGCGCCAGCAGCCAAGACGGGGATGAAGCTTTCTTT.